Presented here are 4 T cell receptor beta chains from one specimen sequenced in a study of blood T cell repertoires in COVID-19. This table comes from immunoSEQ multiplex PCR, and its TCRdb copy is limited to in-frame clones, with some not included. The data hold about 200,000 clones, with 80% to 90% observed a single time. The sequencing sample was made of PBMCs or T cells enriched from blood (not recorded which). Source of these receptors: a woman in her forties with acute COVID-19.

The V call is TRBV5-1, the J call TRBJ2-1; 8 bases are a match to TRBD2. V lost 1 base to trimming and J lost 6 bases; unmatched junction nucleotides: 9. The CDR3 spans 16 residues. Germline loops: CDR1 SGHRS, CDR2 YFSETQ. Here the CDR3 DNA reads TGCGCCAGCAGCTTGAACGGGAGGGAGGTACCCAATGAGCAGTTCTTC. It yields the protein CASSLNGREVPNEQFF.

The gene calls are TRBV27 and TRBJ2-2; 10 bases are shared with TRBD2. J lost 0 bases, V lost 7 bases, and 2 bases had no gene match. The germline V gene has CDR1 MNHEY and CDR2 SMNVEV (reference sequence). This CDR3 region has 15 residues. The CDR3 DNA reads TGTGCCAGCAAGGGACTAGCGTCGAACACCGGGGAGCTGTTTTTT. Residues: CASKGLASNTGELFF.

The rearrangement links TRBV19 to TRBJ1-1, with unresolved D. CDR3 length equals 13 residues. Trimming stripped 7 bases from V and 0 bases from J, with 9 bases between. Per germline, CDR1 LNHDA and CDR2 SQIVND (reference sequence). As DNA, the CDR3 is TGTGCCAGTAATGAAGCGATGAACACTGAAGCTTTCTTT. Residues: CASNEAMNTEAFF.

The gene calls are TRBV27 and TRBJ1-2, with D possibly matching TRBD1 (6 bases). Germline V gene lookup returns CDR1 MNHEY and CDR2 SMNVEV (reference sequence). The CDR3 is 15 amino acids. The germline V and J ends were trimmed by 4 bases and 7 bases, with 19 bases remaining between them. The CDR3 loop is CASSSPGVGVGGYTF. CDR3 nucleotide sequence: TGTGCCAGCAGTTCCCCAGGGGTAGGGGTCGGTGGCTACACCTTC.